The clone carrying this T cell receptor beta chain was recorded at least ten times. What it recognizes is unknown. Whole-study findings and limits: In terms of TCR gene usage, tumor memory CD4+ T cells clustered together with blood and lymph node memory CD4+ cells, as well as with lymph node naive CD4+ cells.

After constant-region reverse-primer amplification, full-length variable regions underwent semi-nested PCR with Nested Universal Primer A. MiXCR was run by TCRdb on the 5' RACE reads, yielding one entry per CDR3 protein. This table has over 40,000 distinct CDR3 sequences, approximately 22% appearing once. With 5 bases removed from V and 2 bases from J, the gap between germline ends came to 19 bases. The CDR3 is made up of 17 amino acids. CDR1 and CDR2 (germline): MGHRA, YSYEKL. Treg sorting used a CD4+CD25+CD127-/low gate. The chain combines TRBV4-1 with TRBJ1-5, with TRBD1 as a possible D gene (5 bases). The sample consisted of Tregs sorted from blood. The TCR originated in a female donor with breast cancer. The CDR3 DNA sequence: TGCGCCAGCAGCGACCTTAGGGGCGCCGAGGGCAATCAGCCCCAGCATTTT. Translating gives CASSDLRGAEGNQPQHF.